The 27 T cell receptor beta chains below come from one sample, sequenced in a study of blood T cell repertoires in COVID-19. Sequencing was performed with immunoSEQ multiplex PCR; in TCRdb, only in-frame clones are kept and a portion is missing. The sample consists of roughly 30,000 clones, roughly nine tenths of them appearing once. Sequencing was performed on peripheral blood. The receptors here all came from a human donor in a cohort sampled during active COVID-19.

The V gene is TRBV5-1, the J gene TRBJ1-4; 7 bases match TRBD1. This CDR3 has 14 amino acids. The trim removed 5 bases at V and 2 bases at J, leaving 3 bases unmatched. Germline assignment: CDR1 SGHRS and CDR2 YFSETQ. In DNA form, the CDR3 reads TGCGCCAGCAGACAGGGGCCCACTAATGAAAAACTGTTTTTT. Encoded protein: CASRQGPTNEKLFF. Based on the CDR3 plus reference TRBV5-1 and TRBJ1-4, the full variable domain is KAGVTQTPRYLIKTRGQQVTLSCSPISGHRSVSWYQQTPGQGLQFLFEYFSETQRNKGNFPGRFSGRQFSNSRSEMNVSTLELGDSALYLCASRQGPTNEKLFFGSGTQLSVL.

The CDR3: CASSTGNGELFF. The CDR3 nucleotides read TGTGCCAGTAGCACAGGCAACGGGGAGCTGTTTTTT. The chain recombines TRBV19 with TRBJ2-2; perhaps TRBD1 as D (5 bases). The germline CDR1 and CDR2 sequences are LNHDA and SQIVND (reference sequence). Trimming shortened V by 6 bases and J by 7 bases, and 9 bases separated the two germline ends. The CDR3 contains 12 residues. The full variable domain, in which reference TRBV19 and TRBJ2-2 provide the parts outside the CDR3, is DGGITQSPKYLFRKEGQNVTLSCEQNLNHDAMYWYRQDPGQGLRLIYYSQIVNDFQKGDIAEGYSVSREKKESFPLTVTSAQKNPTAFYLCASSTGNGELFFGEGSRLTVL.

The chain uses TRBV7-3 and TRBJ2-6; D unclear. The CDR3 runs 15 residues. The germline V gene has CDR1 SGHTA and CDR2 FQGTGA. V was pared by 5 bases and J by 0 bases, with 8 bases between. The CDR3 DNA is TGTGCCAGCAGCATCCAGGTCTCTGGGGCCAACGTCCTGACTTTC. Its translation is CASSIQVSGANVLTF.

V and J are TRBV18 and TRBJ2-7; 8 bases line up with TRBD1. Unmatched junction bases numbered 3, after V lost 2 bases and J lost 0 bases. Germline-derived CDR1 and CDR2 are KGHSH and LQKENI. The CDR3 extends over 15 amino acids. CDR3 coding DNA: TGTGCCAGCTCACCAGCCGGACAGGGCTCCTACGAGCAGTACTTC. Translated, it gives CASSPAGQGSYEQYF.

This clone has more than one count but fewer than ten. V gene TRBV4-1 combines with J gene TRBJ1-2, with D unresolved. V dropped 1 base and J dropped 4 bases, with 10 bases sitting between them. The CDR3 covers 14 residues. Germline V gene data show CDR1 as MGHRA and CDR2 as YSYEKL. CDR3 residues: CASSQGVSFYGYTF. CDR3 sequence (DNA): TGCGCCAGCAGCCAAGGAGTTTCATTCTATGGCTACACCTTC.

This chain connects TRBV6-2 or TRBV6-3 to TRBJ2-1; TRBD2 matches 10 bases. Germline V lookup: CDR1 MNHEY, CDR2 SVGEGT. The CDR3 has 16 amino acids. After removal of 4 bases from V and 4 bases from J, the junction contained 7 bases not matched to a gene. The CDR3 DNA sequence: TGTGCCAGCAGTTCTCGAGGACTAGCGGATTACAATGAGCAGTTCTTC. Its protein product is CASSSRGLADYNEQFF.

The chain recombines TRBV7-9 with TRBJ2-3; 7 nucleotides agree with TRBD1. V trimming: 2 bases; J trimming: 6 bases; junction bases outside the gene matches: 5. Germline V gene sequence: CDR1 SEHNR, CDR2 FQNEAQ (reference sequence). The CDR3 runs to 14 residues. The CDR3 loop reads CASSLSGGGDTQYF. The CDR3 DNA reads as TGTGCCAGCAGCTTATCAGGGGGTGGCGATACGCAGTATTTT.

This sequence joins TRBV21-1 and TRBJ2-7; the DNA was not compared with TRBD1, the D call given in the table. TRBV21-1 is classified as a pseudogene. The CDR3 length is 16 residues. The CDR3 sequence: CASSIQTENLLGEQYF. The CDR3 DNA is TGTGCCAGCAGCATACAGACAGAAAACCTACTGGGCGAGCAGTACTTC.

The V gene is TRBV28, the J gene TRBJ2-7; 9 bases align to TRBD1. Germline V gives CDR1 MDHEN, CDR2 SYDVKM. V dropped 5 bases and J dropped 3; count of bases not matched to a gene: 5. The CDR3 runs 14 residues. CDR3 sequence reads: CASSPGTGSYEQYF. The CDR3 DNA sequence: TGTGCCAGCAGTCCCGGGACAGGGAGCTACGAGCAGTACTTC.

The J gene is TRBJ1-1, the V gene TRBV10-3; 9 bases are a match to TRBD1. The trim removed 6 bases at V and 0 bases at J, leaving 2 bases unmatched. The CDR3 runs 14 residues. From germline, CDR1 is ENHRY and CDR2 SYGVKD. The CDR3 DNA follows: TGTGCCATCAGATGGGACAGGGTGAACACTGAAGCTTTCTTT. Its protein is CAIRWDRVNTEAFF.

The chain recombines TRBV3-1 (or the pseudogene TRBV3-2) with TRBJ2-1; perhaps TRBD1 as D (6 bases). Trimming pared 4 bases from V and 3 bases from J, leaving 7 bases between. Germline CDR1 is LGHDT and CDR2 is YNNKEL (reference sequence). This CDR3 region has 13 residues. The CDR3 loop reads CASSRTDYNEQFF. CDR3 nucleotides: TGTGCCAGCAGCCGGACAGACTACAATGAGCAGTTCTTC.

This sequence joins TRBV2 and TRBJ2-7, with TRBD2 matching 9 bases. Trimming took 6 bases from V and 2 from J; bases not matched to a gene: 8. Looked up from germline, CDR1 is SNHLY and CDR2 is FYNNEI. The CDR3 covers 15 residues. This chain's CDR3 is CASRPGLAPTYEQYF. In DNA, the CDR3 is TGTGCCAGCAGACCCGGACTAGCGCCGACCTACGAGCAGTACTTC.

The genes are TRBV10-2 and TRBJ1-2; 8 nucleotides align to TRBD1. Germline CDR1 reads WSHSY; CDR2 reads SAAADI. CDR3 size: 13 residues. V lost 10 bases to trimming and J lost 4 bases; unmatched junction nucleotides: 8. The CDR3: CATGTGGGYGYTF. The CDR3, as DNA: TGCGCCACCGGGACAGGAGGGGGCTATGGCTACACCTTC.

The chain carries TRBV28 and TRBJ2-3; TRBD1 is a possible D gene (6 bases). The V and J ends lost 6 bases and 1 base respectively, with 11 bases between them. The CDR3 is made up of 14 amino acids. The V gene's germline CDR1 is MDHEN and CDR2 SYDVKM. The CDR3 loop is CASSRDTRTDTQYF. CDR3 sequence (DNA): TGTGCCAGCAGCCGGGACACCCGCACAGATACGCAGTATTTT.

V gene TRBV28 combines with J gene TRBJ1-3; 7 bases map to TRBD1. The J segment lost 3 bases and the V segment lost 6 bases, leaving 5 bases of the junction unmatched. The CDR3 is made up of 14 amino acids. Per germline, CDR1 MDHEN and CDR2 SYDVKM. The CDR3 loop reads CASRPGQLGNTIYF. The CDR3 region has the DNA TGTGCCAGCAGACCGGGACAGCTTGGAAACACCATATATTTT. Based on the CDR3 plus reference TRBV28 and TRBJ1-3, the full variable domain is DVKVTQSSRYLVKRTGEKVFLECVQDMDHENMFWYRQDPGLGLRLIYFSYDVKMKEKGDIPEGYSVSREKKERFSLILESASTNQTSMYLCASRPGQLGNTIYFGEGSWLTVV.

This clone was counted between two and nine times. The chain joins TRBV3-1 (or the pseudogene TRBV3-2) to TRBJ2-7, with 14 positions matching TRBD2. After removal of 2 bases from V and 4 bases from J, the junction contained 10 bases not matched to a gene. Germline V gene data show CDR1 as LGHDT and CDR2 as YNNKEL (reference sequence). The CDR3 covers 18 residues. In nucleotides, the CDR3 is TGTGCCAGCAGCCAAACCGGGACTAGCGGGAGAAGGGTATACGAGCAGTACTTC. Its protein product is CASSQTGTSGRRVYEQYF.

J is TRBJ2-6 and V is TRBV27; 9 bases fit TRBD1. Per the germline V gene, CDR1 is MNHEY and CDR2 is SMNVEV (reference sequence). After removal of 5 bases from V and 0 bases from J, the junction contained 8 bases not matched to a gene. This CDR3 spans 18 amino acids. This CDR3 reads CASSRRDRASSGANVLTF. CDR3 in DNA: TGTGCCAGCAGTCGCAGGGACAGGGCTAGCTCTGGGGCCAACGTCCTGACTTTC.

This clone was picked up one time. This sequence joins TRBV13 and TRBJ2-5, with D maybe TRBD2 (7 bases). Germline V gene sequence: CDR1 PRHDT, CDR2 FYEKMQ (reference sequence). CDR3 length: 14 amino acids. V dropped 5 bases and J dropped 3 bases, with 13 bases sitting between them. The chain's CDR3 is CASSGGGLKETQYF. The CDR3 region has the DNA TGTGCCAGCAGCGGCGGGGGCCTGAAAGAGACCCAGTACTTC.

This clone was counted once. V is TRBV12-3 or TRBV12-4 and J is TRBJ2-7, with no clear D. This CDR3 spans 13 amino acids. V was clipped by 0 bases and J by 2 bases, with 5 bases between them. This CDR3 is CASSLASAYEQYF. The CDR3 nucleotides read TGTGCCAGCAGTTTAGCCTCCGCCTACGAGCAGTACTTC.

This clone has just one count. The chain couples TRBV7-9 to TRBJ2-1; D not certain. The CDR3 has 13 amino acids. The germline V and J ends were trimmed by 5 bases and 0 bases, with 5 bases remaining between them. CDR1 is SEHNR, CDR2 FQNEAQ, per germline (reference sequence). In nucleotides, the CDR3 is TGTGCCAGCAGCCTCGGCTCCTACAATGAGCAGTTCTTC. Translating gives CASSLGSYNEQFF.

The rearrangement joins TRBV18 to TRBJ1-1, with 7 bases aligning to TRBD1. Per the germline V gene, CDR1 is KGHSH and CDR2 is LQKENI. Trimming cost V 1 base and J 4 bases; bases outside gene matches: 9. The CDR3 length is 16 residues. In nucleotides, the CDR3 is TGTGCCAGCTCACCACTCCAGGGGGGTGGGTTCACTGAAGCTTTCTTT. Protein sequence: CASSPLQGGGFTEAFF.

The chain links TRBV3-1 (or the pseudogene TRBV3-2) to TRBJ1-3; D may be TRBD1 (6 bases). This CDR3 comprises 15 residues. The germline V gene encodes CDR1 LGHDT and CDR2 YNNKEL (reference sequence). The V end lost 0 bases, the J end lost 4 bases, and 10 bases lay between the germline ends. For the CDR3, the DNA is TGTGCCAGCAGCCAAGATGGGACAACGGGAAACACCATATATTTT. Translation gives CASSQDGTTGNTIYF.

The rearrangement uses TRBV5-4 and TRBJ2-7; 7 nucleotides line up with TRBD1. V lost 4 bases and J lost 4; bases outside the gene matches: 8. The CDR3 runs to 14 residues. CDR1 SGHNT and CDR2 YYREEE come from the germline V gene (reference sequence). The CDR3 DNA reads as TGTGCCAGCAGCGGAACTAACAGGGGATACGAGCAGTACTTC. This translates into CASSGTNRGYEQYF.

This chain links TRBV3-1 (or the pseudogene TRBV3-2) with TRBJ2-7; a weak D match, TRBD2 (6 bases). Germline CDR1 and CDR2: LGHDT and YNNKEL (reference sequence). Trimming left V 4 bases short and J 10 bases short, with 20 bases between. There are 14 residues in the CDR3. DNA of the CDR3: TGTGCCAGCAGCCCGGCCGCGACTAGGCAAGAACAGTACTTC. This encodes CASSPAATRQEQYF.

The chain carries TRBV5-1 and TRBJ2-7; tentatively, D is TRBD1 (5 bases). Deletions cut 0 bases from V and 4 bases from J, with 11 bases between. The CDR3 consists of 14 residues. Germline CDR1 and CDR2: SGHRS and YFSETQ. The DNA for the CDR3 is TGCGCCAGCAGCTTGGGGCAGGGCGTTTACGAGCAGTACTTC. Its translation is CASSLGQGVYEQYF.

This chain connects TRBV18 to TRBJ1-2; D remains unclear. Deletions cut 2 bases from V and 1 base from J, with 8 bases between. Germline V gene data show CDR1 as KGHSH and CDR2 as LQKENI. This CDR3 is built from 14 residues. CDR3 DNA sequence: TGTGCCAGCTCACCAGGAGTGAGTAACTATGGCTACACCTTC. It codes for CASSPGVSNYGYTF.

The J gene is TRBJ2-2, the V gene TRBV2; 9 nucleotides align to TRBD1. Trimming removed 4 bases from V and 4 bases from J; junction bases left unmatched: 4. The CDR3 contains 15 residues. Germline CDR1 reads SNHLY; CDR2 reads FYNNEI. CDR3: CASSAGTGPTGELFF. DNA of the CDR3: TGTGCCAGCAGTGCCGGGACAGGGCCCACCGGGGAGCTGTTTTTT.